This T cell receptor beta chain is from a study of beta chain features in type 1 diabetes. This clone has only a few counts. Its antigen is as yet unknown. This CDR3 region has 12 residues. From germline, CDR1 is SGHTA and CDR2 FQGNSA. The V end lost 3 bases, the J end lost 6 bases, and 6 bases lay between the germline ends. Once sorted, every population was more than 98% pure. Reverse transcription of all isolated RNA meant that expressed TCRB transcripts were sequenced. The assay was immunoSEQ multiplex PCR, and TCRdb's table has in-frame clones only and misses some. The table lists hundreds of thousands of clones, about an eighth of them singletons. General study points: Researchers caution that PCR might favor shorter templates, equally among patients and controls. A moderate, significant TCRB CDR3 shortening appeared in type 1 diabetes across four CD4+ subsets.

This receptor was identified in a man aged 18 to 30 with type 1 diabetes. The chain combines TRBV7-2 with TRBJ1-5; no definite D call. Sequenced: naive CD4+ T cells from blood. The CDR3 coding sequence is TGTGCCAGCAGCTTCGGGAGTCAGCCCCAGCATTTT. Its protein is CASSFGSQPQHF.